This TCR beta chain originates from a study of blood T cells in healthy people across ages. Worth noting for this clonotype: No antigen is known for it.

Then a second PCR, running roughly 7 to 11 cycles, was carried out with a sample-barcoded 5' primer and a J-beta primer mix. In TCRdb, the 5' RACE reads were re-called with MiXCR into one record per CDR3 protein. The sample shows 650,000 to 900,000 distinct CDR3 sequences, 62% of them seen only once. Study-level findings and limits: Observed TCR beta diversity per million T cells went down as age went up. This fall followed a roughly linear course with age.

This CDR3 contains 15 residues. Looked up from germline, CDR1 is SGHVS and CDR2 is FQNEAQ. V lost 1 base and J lost 8, with 15 bases in between. The sample taken for sequencing was blood. This TCR derives from a man aged 25-40 years in good health. The chain employs TRBV7-8 and TRBJ2-1, with TRBD2 as a possible D gene (6 bases). DNA for the CDR3: TGTGCCAGCAGCTTAGAAGGAGGAGGGAGCGATGAGCAGTTCTTC. Translating it yields CASSLEGGGSDEQFF.